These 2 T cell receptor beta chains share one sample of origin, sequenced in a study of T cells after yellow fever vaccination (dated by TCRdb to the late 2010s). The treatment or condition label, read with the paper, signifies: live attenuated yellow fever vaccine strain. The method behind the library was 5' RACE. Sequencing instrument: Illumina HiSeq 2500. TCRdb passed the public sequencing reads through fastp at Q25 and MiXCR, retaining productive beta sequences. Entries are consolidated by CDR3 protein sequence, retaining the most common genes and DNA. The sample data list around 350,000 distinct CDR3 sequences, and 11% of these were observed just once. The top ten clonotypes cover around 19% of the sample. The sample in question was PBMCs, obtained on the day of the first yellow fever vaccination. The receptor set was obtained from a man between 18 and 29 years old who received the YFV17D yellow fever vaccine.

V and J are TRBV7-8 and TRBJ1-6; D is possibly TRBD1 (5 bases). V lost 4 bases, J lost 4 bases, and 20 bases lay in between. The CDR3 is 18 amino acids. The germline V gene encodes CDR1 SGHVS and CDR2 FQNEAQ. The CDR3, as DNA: TGTGCCAGCAGCTCCTTCCCCGGGACGGTAGATTATAATTCACCCCTCCACTTT. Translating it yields CASSSFPGTVDYNSPLHF.

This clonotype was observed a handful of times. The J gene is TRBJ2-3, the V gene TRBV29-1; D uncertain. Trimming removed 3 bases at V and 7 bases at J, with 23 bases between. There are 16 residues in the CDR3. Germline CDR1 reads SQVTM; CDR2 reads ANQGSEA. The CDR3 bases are TGCAGCGTTGATGGTCTCGGCACGGCCAATCCACATACGCAGTATTTT. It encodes CSVDGLGTANPHTQYF.